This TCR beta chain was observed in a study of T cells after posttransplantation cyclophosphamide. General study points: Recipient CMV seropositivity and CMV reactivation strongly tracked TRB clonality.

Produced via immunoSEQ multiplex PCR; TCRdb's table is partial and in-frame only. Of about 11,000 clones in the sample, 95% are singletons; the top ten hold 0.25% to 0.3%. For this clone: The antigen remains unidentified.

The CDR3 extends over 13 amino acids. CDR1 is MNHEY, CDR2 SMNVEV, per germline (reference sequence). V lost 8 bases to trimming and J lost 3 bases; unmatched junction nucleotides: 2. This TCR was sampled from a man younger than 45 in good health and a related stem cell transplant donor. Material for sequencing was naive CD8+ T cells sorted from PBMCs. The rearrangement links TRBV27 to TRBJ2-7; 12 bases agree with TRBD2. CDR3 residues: CASGLAGLYEQYF. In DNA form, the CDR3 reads TGTGCCAGCGGACTAGCGGGGCTCTACGAGCAGTACTTC.